This TCR beta chain was found in a study of blood T cell repertoires in COVID-19. Participants had their cohort set by participant-reported clinical history. Trimming removed 5 bases at V and 9 bases at J, with 14 bases between. The CDR3 runs 13 residues. Germline CDR1 MGHDK, CDR2 SYGVNS. Sequencing used immunoSEQ multiplex PCR; TCRdb keeps in-frame clones, though not all of them. The table records around 250,000 clones, about 89% of them present only once. The origin of this receptor is a human donor in a cohort exposed to, infected with or recovered from COVID-19 (not recorded which). The donor label of this sample is uncertain. The J gene is TRBJ1-5, the V gene TRBV25-1, with unresolved D. The specimen sequenced was PBMCs or T cells enriched from blood (not recorded which). The CDR3 coding sequence is TGTGCCAGCAGTTCCCGGGGAGAGGGGCCCCAGCATTTT. This codes for CASSSRGEGPQHF.